Shown below are 17 T cell receptor beta chains from a single sample sequenced in a study of T cell repertoires in cytomegalovirus infection. These receptors have no identified antigens. One entry per CDR3 protein, called by TCRdb with MiXCR from the reads. The sample includes 700,000 to 900,000 distinct CDR3 sequences, 29% of them seen just once. This specimen was cultured CD8+ T cells from PBMCs, taken from culture after CMV antigen stimulation. The origin of the receptors is a human donor in good health (CMV status not recorded). Some clones in this sample may be carry-over from other donors' samples.

The chain joins TRBV10-2 to TRBJ2-2; 8 bases are a match to TRBD1. Trimming cost V 8 bases and J 3 bases; bases outside gene matches: 8. The CDR3 has 15 amino acids. In germline, CDR1 is WSHSY, CDR2 SAAADI. The CDR3 sequence is CASLDRERDTGELFF. Written as DNA, the CDR3 is TGCGCCAGCCTGGACAGGGAAAGGGACACCGGGGAGCTGTTTTTT.

This clonotype has more than one count but fewer than ten. In DNA, the CDR3 is TGTGCCAGCAGTTACGACCTCGCGGGGGTTCTCACAGATACGCAGTATTTT. This sequence encodes CASSYDLAGVLTDTQYF. The chain links TRBV6-1 to TRBJ2-3, with 7 bases identical to TRBD2. J gave up 2 bases and V 5 bases, and 13 bases lay outside the gene matches. The V gene's germline CDR1 is MNHNS and CDR2 SASEGT. The CDR3 spans 17 residues.

The CDR3 DNA is TGTGCCAGCAGTTTAGGGGGGCCAGGGAGCAATGAGCAGTTCTTC. Its protein is CASSLGGPGSNEQFF. The rearrangement joins TRBV12-3 or TRBV12-4 to TRBJ2-1; possibly TRBD1 for D (6 bases). CDR3 size: 15 residues. Trimming stripped 1 base from V and 6 bases from J, with 13 bases between.

This clonotype has a handful of counts. J is TRBJ1-3 and V is TRBV4-2, with D unresolved. Trimming removed 0 bases at V and 4 bases at J, with 13 bases between. The CDR3 length is 16 residues. From germline, CDR1 is LGHNA and CDR2 YNFKEQ. The CDR3 region has the DNA TGTGCCAGCAGCCAAGACGTTTGGGGTTCGGGAAACACCATATATTTT. Translation gives CASSQDVWGSGNTIYF.

This clonotype was seen just once. The genes are TRBV10-3 and TRBJ2-7; TRBD2 matches at 11 bases. The CDR3 has 15 residues. Per the germline V gene, CDR1 is ENHRY and CDR2 is SYGVKD. The V gene end was trimmed by 5 bases and the J gene end by 5 bases; junction bases not matched to a gene: 8. The CDR3 DNA is TGTGCCATCAGTCAATTTAGCGGGGGGGGAAACGAGCAGTACTTC. Amino acids: CAISQFSGGGNEQYF.

This clonotype was recorded many times. The rearrangement links TRBV7-9 to TRBJ1-5, with TRBD1 identical over 9 bases. V dropped 1 base and J dropped 5; count of bases not matched to a gene: 3. The CDR3 is 15 amino acids. Germline assignment: CDR1 SEHNR and CDR2 FQNEAQ (reference sequence). In nucleotides, the CDR3 is TGTGCCAGCAGCTTAGGTGGGACAGGGCATCAGCCCCAGCATTTT. This codes for CASSLGGTGHQPQHF.

The rearrangement uses TRBV4-1 and TRBJ2-1, with TRBD1 as a possible D gene (6 bases). Looked up from germline, CDR1 is MGHRA and CDR2 is YSYEKL. CDR3 length equals 16 residues. With 3 bases removed from V and 8 bases from J, the gap between germline ends came to 20 bases. The CDR3 DNA is TGCGCCAGCAGCCAGCCCCCCGGGACAACCGACGATGAGCAGTTCTTC. Translating it yields CASSQPPGTTDDEQFF.

V and J are TRBV7-2 and TRBJ1-1; D gene ambiguous. The CDR3 has 14 residues. The ends were cut back, 6 bases at V and 1 base at J, with 12 bases in the middle. Germline loops: CDR1 SGHTA, CDR2 FQGNSA. The CDR3 protein is CASRVLGSNTEAFF. DNA of the CDR3: TGTGCCAGCAGGGTCCTCGGATCGAACACTGAAGCTTTCTTT. Using reference TRBV7-2 and TRBJ1-1 for the parts outside the CDR3, the full variable domain is GAGVSQSPSNKVTEKGKDVELRCDPISGHTALYWYRQSLGQGLEFLIYFQGNSAPDKSGLPSDRFSAERTGGSVSTLTIQRTQQEDSAVYLCASRVLGSNTEAFFGQGTRLTVV.

This clonotype was counted a few times. CDR3 sequence: CASSQQQSARDTQYF. For the CDR3, the DNA is TGCGCCAGCAGCCAACAGCAAAGCGCCAGGGATACGCAGTATTTT. The chain links TRBV4-1 to TRBJ2-3; unclear D gene. Trimming pared 2 bases from V and 6 bases from J, leaving 15 bases between. The length of the CDR3 is 15 residues. Germline CDR1 and CDR2: MGHRA and YSYEKL.

This clonotype was recorded a few times. In DNA, the CDR3 is TGTGCCAGCAGCTTGGATAGACTAGATTTGGAGACCCAGTACTTC. Translated: CASSLDRLDLETQYF. The chain uses TRBV5-6 and TRBJ2-5; a possible D gene is TRBD2 (6 bases). Germline CDR1 reads SGHDT; CDR2 reads YYEEEE. V lost 0 bases to trimming and J lost 5 bases, with 14 bases between them. This CDR3 is 15 amino acids long.

The rearrangement joins TRBV28 to TRBJ2-2; D is unresolved. The CDR3 is made up of 14 amino acids. The V gene lost 7 bases and the J gene lost 7 bases, with 16 bases spanning the gap. Germline values: CDR1 MDHEN, CDR2 SYDVKM. The CDR3 loop reads CASILDPSGGELFF. The DNA for the CDR3 is TGTGCCAGCATCCTGGACCCTTCGGGCGGGGAGCTGTTTTTT.

This clonotype was seen at least ten times. The chain recombines TRBV7-2 with TRBJ1-2, with D unresolved. V was cut by 5 bases and J by 2 bases, with 15 bases left in between. Germline CDR1 SGHTA, CDR2 FQGNSA. The CDR3 is made up of 15 amino acids. CDR3 sequence reads: CASSPNRARNYGYTF. The CDR3, as DNA: TGTGCCAGCAGCCCCAATAGAGCCAGAAACTATGGCTACACCTTC.

This clonotype was counted only a few times. This chain connects TRBV4-1 to TRBJ2-5; D call uncertain. Trimming shortened V by 0 bases and J by 0 bases, and 11 bases separated the two germline ends. The CDR3 contains 16 residues. Germline V CDR1 and CDR2: MGHRA, YSYEKL. The CDR3 region has the DNA TGCGCCAGCAGCCAAGAGTGGCACTCGTACCAAGAGACCCAGTACTTC. This codes for CASSQEWHSYQETQYF.

This rearrangement joins TRBV11-2 to TRBJ2-7; 7 nucleotides match TRBD1. The CDR3 sequence is 12 residues long. With V trimmed by 5 bases and J by 2 bases, 0 bases remained unmatched. Per the germline V gene, CDR1 is SGHAT and CDR2 is FQNNGV. CDR3 protein: CASSDRAYEQYV. CDR3 DNA: TGTGCCAGCAGCGACAGGGCCTACGAGCAGTACGTC.

This clonotype was recorded a few times. The chain combines TRBV28 with TRBJ2-1; TRBD1 matches at 8 bases. The CDR3 has 15 amino acids. The junction had 9 bases not matched to a gene; V was cut back by 5 bases and J by 6 bases. Germline values: CDR1 MDHEN, CDR2 SYDVKM. As DNA, the CDR3 is TGTGCCAGCAGTCCCCGGACAGGGCCGGTCAATGAGCAGTTCTTC. Its protein product is CASSPRTGPVNEQFF.

In this sample, this clonotype turned up a few times. The V call is TRBV19, the J call TRBJ2-1; 9 bases fit TRBD1. The CDR3 sequence is 15 residues long. V shed 1 base and J 7 bases; nucleotides not matched to a gene: 5. Looked up from germline, CDR1 is LNHDA and CDR2 is SQIVND (reference sequence). Here the CDR3 reads CASSIVRDRANEQFF. The CDR3 DNA reads as TGTGCCAGTAGTATAGTTCGGGACAGGGCGAATGAGCAGTTCTTC.

Only a few counts were recorded for this clonotype. J is TRBJ2-2 and V is TRBV6-1; D ambiguous. Per the germline V gene, CDR1 is MNHNS and CDR2 is SASEGT. CDR3 length equals 14 residues. The V end lost 4 bases, the J end lost 3 bases, and 9 bases lay between the germline ends. This CDR3 is CASSVGPYTGELFF. The DNA for the CDR3 is TGTGCCAGCAGTGTCGGACCTTACACCGGGGAGCTGTTTTTT.